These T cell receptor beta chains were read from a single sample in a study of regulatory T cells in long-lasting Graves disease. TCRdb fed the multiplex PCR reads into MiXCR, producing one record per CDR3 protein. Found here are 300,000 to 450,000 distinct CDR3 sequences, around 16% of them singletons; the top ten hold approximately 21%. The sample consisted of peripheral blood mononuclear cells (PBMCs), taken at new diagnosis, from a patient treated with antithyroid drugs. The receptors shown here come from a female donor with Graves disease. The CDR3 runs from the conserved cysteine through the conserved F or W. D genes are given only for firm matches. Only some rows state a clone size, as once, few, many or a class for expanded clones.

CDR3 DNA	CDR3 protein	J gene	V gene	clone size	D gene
TGTGCCAGCAGTTACGGGCGAGACGGCCGCTACGAGCAGTACTTC	CASSYGRDGRYEQYF	TRBJ2-7	TRBV6-2/TRBV6-3	many	.
TGTGCCATCACCAGGGACAGTAACACTGAAGCTTTCTTT	CAITRDSNTEAFF	TRBJ1-1	TRBV10-3	many	TRBD1
TGCGCCAGCAGCCAAGAACGATATTCCGGGACAGGGACTTCAGGGAATCAGCCCCAGCATTTT	CASSQERYSGTGTSGNQPQHF	TRBJ1-5	TRBV4-1	.	TRBD1
TGTGCCAGCATGGGGTCCGTCTACGAGCAGTACTTC	CASMGSVYEQYF	TRBJ2-7	TRBV6-2/TRBV6-3	.	.
TGTGCCAGCAGTCGACATTTGATGAATGAAAAACTGTTTTTT	CASSRHLMNEKLFF	TRBJ1-4	TRBV27	many	.
TGTGCCAGCAGTTACCTGGGGACAGGGTCCTACGAGCAGTACTTC	CASSYLGTGSYEQYF	TRBJ2-7	TRBV6-5	.	TRBD1
TGTGCCAGCAGTTTATTCCTCGGGGGACCCCGCTTCGATGAGCAGTTCTTC	CASSLFLGGPRFDEQFF	TRBJ2-1	TRBV27	many	.
TGTGCCAGCAGCTTCGGGACTGGCAGGGGTGACGAGCAGTTCTTC	CASSFGTGRGDEQFF	TRBJ2-1	TRBV7-3	.	.
TGCAGTGTCCGCCACGTACAGGGCCCTCCGGATACGCAGTATTTT	CSVRHVQGPPDTQYF	TRBJ2-3	TRBV20-1	many	.
TGTGCCAGCAGTGAGGGAGGGCCGGGGTATCAGTTCTTC	CASSEGGPGYQFF	TRBJ2-1	TRBV25-1	.	TRBD2
TGCAGTGCTAGAGGGGCGACTAGCGGCGGCTACGAGCAGTACTTC	CSARGATSGGYEQYF	TRBJ2-7	TRBV20-1	.	TRBD2
TGCAGTGCTAGGTCGGGGCTAGCGGGGTATGAGCAGTTCTTC	CSARSGLAGYEQFF	TRBJ2-1	TRBV20-1	many	TRBD2
TGCAGTGCTAGAGATCATGGCGGTTACAGGGCGGGAGAAAAACTGTTTTTT	CSARDHGGYRAGEKLFF	TRBJ1-4	TRBV20-1	few	.
TGTGCCAGCAGCTTTATTCCCGAGGATTCACCCCTCCACTTT	CASSFIPEDSPLHF	TRBJ1-6	TRBV7-2	.	.
TGTGCCAGCAGAGAAGGACAGCACTATGGCTACACCTTC	CASREGQHYGYTF	TRBJ1-2	TRBV6-1	many	.
TGCAGCGTTGAACCTCCAGATCAAGAGACCCAGTACTTC	CSVEPPDQETQYF	TRBJ2-5	TRBV29-1	many	.
TGTGCCAGCAGTCCTACCTCCGGGACTAGCGGGAGGAGGACCTACGAGCAGTACTTC	CASSPTSGTSGRRTYEQYF	TRBJ2-7	TRBV12-3/TRBV12-4	many	TRBD2
TGTGCCAGCAGCTTTGGGTCAGGGTACTATGGCTACACCTTC	CASSFGSGYYGYTF	TRBJ1-2	TRBV7-2	.	.
TGTGCCACCAGCAGAGATAATCAGTGGGCTGGAGCTTTCTTT	CATSRDNQWAGAFF	TRBJ1-1	TRBV15	.	.
TGCAGTGCTCTGGACACCGGGGAGCTGTTTTTT	CSALDTGELFF	TRBJ2-2	TRBV20-1	.	.
TGCGGGGTTCTAGCGCGAAGCTCCTACGAGCAGTACTTC	CGVLARSSYEQYF	TRBJ2-7	TRBV20-1	many	.
TGTGCCAGCAGTGGGACGACAGGGTACCAGCCCCAGCATTTT	CASSGTTGYQPQHF	TRBJ1-5	TRBV6-1	many	TRBD1
TGTGCCAGCAGCCCAGGGCTAGCGGGAGTACGGGATACGCAGTATTTT	CASSPGLAGVRDTQYF	TRBJ2-3	TRBV11-3	few	TRBD2
TGCGCCAGCAGCCCCTCGAAGGGAGATAATGAAAAACTGTTTTTT	CASSPSKGDNEKLFF	TRBJ1-4	TRBV5-1	.	.